This T cell receptor beta chain was sequenced in a study of T cell clonotyping in hematopoietic cell transplantation. Whole-study findings and limits: No sorting was done, leaving CD4 and CD8 contributions mixed. Higher Inverse Simpson Index values in graft donor and pretransplant recipient predicted broader posttransplant TCR diversity. Recipient TCR diversity dropped after transplant; expanded clonotypes rose from day 30 to 180.

Remarks on this clone: Its antigen remains unknown.

This CDR3 contains 15 residues. Germline values: CDR1 LNHDA, CDR2 SQIVND (reference sequence). V was shortened by 6 bases and J by 2 bases, with 16 bases between the two germline ends. Samples: about 28 days before transplant, then days 30, 100 and 180 after. Profiling relied on immunoSEQ multiplex PCR, and the TCRdb table lists in-frame clones only, not all of them. The sample contains some 3,000 clones, approximately 82% of which appear only once. The chain links TRBV19 to TRBJ1-2; tentatively, D is TRBD1 (6 bases). The TCR originated in a male patient aged 60-70 years who had an allogeneic stem cell transplant, so T cells may come from the graft donor. Some clones in this sample may be carry-over from other donors' samples. Here the sequenced sample was peripheral blood mononuclear cells, taken 30 days after allogeneic stem cell transplant. CDR3 DNA: TGTGCCAGTAGAAGAATCGCAGGGGACAACTATGGCTACACCTTC. Translating gives CASRRIAGDNYGYTF. The full variable domain, its missing parts supplied by reference TRBV19 and TRBJ1-2, is DGGITQSPKYLFRKEGQNVTLSCEQNLNHDAMYWYRQDPGQGLRLIYYSQIVNDFQKGDIAEGYSVSREKKESFPLTVTSAQKNPTAFYLCASRRIAGDNYGYTFGSGTRLTVV.